This paragraph reports one T cell receptor beta chain. This record belongs to a study of blood T cell repertoires in COVID-19. Germline assignment: CDR1 MNHNS and CDR2 SASEGT. The CDR3 length is 16 residues. Trimming stripped 4 bases from V and 6 bases from J, with 19 bases between. Clones were sequenced by immunoSEQ multiplex PCR, and TCRdb holds only the in-frame ones, with some missing. The sample holds 230,000 or so clones, almost 90% seen once. The sequence derives from a woman aged 55-70 years with COVID-19, enrolled during active disease. The rearrangement links TRBV6-1 to TRBJ1-5, with D unresolved. The material sequenced was peripheral blood. In nucleotides, the CDR3 is TGTGCCAGCAGTGTGGTACCGGGAGAATCAGGTCAGCCCCAGCATTTT. Translating gives CASSVVPGESGQPQHF.